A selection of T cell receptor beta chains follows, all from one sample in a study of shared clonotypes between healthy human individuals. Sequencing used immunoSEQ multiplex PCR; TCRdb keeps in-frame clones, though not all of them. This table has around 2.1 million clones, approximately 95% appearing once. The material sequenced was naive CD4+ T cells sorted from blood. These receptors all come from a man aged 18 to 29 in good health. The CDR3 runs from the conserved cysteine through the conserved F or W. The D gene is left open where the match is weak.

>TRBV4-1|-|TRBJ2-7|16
CASSQELEFSSYEQYF
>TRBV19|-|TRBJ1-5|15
CASSTEMGFYQPQHF
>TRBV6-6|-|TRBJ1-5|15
CASSYPRESNQPQHF
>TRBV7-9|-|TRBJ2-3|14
CASSLSASTDTQYF
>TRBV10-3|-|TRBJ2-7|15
CAILDDQVRPYEQYF
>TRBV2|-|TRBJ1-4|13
CASSGQGLEKLFF
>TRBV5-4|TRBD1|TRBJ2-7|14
CASSRGQGAGEQYF
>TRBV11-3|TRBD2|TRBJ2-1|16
CASSLQTSGEYNEQFF
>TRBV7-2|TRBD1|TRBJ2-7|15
CASSLAGQGTYEQYF
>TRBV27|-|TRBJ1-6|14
CASSFARFGSPLHF
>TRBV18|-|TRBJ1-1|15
CASSPFTSVNTEAFF
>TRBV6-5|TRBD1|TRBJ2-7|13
CASSRQGYYEQYF
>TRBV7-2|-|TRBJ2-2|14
CASSKDRNTGELFF
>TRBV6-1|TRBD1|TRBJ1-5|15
CASRVRQGGNQPQHF
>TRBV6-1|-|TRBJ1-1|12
CASSESGVRAFF
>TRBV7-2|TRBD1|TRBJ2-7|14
CASSLGTGDREQYF
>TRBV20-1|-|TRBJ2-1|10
CSAYDNEQFF
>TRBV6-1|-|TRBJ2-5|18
CASSEAGIGAGLQETQYF
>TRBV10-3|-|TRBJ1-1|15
CAISGWGPSNTEAFF
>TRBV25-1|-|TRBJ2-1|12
CASRDIREFQFF
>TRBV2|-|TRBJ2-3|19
CASRGPDAKGGTSTDTQYF
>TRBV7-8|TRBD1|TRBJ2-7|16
CASSLRTGPPWDEQYF
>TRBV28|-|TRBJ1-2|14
CASRMGGQNYGYTF
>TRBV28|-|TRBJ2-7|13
CASSLAATYEQYF
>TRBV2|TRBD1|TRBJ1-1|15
CASSGTGGADTEAFF
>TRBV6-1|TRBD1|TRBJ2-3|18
CASSVEATGTAFSDTQYF
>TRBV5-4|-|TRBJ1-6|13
CASSLGGQLPYHF
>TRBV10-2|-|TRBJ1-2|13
CASRGVGLGGYTF
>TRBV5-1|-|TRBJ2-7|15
CASSLVAGSSYEQYF
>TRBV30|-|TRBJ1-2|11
CAWSVSDGYTF
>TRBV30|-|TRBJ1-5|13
CAWSTQGDQPQHF
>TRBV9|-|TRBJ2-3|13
CASSVGPSDTQYF
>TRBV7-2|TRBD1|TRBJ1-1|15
CASSIDRGWVPEAFF
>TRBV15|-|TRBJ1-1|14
CATSRAQGGTEAFF
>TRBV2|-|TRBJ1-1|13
CASSERGGTEAFF
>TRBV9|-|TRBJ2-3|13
CASRNSGTDTQYF
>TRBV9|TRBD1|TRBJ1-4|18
CASSPSVGQGPAGEKLFF
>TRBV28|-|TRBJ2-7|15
CASRRGRPSSYEQYF
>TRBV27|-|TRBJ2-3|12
CARQAPADTQYF
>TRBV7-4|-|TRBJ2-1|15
CASSLRRSSYNEQFF
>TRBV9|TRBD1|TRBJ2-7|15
CASSVGSGGSYEQYF
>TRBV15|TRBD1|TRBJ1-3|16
CATSSGEQGSRNTIYF
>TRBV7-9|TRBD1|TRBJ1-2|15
CASSPSTGANYGYTF
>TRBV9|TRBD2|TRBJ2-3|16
CASSAVGAGVGDTQYF
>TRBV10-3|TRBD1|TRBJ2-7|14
CAIRSGQNSYEQYF
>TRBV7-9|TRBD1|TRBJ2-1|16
CASSLWTGTRINEQFF
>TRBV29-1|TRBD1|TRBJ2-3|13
CSSRQGAVDTQYF
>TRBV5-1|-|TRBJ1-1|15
CASSPTERENTEAFF
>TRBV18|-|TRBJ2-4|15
CASSPSSVAKNIQYF
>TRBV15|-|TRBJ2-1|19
CATSRDLRMGQSSYNEQFF
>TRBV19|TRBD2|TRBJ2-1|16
CASSMSSGSSYNEQFF
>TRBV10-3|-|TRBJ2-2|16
CAIRNSGTANTGELFF
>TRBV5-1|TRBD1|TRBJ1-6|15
CASSHGRDSNSPLHF
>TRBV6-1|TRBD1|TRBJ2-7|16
CASSGPRTGMAYEQYF